This paragraph reports one T cell receptor (beta chain). This sample is part of a study of T cell repertoires in cytomegalovirus infection. Looking at the study overall: Public TCR beta signatures provided an indication of both CMV infection and a matching HLA type.

The CDR3 spans 16 residues. Per the germline V gene, CDR1 is SGHVS and CDR2 is FNYEAQ. Trimming removed 5 bases from V and 5 bases from J; junction bases left unmatched: 12. TCRdb fed the reads into MiXCR, producing one record per CDR3 protein. The table records more than 400,000 distinct CDR3 sequences, approximately 26% of them present only once. Sequenced input: PBMCs. The receptor was derived from a human donor in good health (CMV status not recorded). Some clones in this sample may be carry-over from other donors' samples. The V gene is TRBV7-6, the J gene TRBJ2-1, with 7 bases fitting TRBD2. CDR3: CASSVWGGSGHNEQFF. In DNA, the CDR3 is TGTGCCAGCAGCGTGTGGGGGGGGAGCGGCCACAATGAGCAGTTCTTC.